This TCR beta chain was observed in a study of Graves' ophthalmopathy and Graves' hyperthyroidism. Study-level findings and limits: In blood, most expanded thyroid clonotypes above 0.001 frequency were also detected.

The CDR3 length is 13 residues. Looked up from germline, CDR1 is SNHLY and CDR2 is FYNNEI. J was trimmed by 6 bases and V by 3 bases; bases with no gene match: 3. This clonotype occurred many times. Its antigen is as yet unknown. As diagnostic evidence, clinical symptoms, serum thyroxine, TRAb, thyroid ultrasound and orbital computed tomography were relied upon. RNA transcripts were the template, and TCR beta CDR3 regions were amplified from them. RT-PCR with HTBI primers came first, then second-round multiplex PCR. Each CDR3 protein gets one entry after TCRdb re-called the multiplex PCR reads with MiXCR. The sample holds more than 550,000 distinct CDR3 sequences, over 40% seen once.

The source material was peripheral blood. The sequence was collected from an adult man with Graves' ophthalmopathy. This chain connects TRBV2 to TRBJ1-1; the match to TRBD1 covers 8 bases. CDR3 in amino acids: CASSDRDRPEAFF. DNA for the CDR3: TGTGCCAGCAGTGACCGGGACAGGCCTGAAGCTTTCTTT. The full variable domain, in which reference TRBV2 and TRBJ1-1 provide the parts outside the CDR3, is EPEVTQTPSHQVTQMGQEVILRCVPISNHLYFYWYRQILGQKVEFLVSFYNNEISEKSEIFDDQFSVERPDGSNFTLKIRSTKLEDSAMYFCASSDRDRPEAFFGQGTRLTVV.